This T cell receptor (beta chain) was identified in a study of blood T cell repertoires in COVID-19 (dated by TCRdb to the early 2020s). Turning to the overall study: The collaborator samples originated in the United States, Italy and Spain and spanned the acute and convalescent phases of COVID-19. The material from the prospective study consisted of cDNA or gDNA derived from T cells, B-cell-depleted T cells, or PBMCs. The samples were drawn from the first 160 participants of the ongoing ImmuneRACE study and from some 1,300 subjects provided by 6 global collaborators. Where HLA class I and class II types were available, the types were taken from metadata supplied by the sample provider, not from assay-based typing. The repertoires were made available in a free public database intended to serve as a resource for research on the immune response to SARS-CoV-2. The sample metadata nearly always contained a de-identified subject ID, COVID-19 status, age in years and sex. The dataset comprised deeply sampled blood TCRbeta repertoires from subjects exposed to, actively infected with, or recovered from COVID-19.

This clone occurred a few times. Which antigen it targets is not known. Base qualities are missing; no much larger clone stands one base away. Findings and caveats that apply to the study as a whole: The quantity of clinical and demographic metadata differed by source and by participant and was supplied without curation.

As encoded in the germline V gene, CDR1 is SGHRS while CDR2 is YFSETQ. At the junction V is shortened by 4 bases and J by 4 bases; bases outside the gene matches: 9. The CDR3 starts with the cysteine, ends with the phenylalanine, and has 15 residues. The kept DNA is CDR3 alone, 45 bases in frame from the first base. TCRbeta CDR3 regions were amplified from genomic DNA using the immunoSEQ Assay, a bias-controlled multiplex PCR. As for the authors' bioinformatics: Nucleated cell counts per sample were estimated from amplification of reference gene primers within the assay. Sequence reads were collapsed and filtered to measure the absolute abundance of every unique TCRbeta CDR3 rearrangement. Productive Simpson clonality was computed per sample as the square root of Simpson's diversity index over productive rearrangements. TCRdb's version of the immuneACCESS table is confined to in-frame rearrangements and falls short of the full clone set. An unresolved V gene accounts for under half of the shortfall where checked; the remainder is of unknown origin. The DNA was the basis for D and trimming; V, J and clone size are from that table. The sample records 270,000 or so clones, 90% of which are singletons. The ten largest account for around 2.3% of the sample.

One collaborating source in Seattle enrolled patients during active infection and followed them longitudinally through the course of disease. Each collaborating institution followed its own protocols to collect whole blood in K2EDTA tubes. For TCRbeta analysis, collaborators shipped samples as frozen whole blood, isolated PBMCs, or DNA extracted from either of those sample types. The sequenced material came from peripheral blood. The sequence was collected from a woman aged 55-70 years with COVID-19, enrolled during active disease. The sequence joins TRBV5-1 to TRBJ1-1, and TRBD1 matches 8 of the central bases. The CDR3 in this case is CASSVDRARSTEAFF. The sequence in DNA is TGCGCCAGCAGCGTGGACAGGGCCAGGTCCACTGAAGCTTTCTTT.